One and the same sample provided the 25 T cell receptor beta chains below, sequenced in a study of blood T cell repertoires in COVID-19. Here immunoSEQ multiplex PCR was the method, and the copy in TCRdb shows in-frame clones only, minus some. This table holds 85,000 to 120,000 clones, approximately 80% found once. The source material was peripheral blood. Source of these receptors: a man between 60 and 75 years old with active or convalescent COVID-19.

This chain uses TRBV6-2 or TRBV6-3 with TRBJ1-1; D ambiguous. The CDR3 is 16 residues long. The V gene lost 2 bases and the J gene lost 3 bases, with 16 bases spanning the gap. Per germline, CDR1 MNHEY and CDR2 SVGEGT. The CDR3 DNA is TGTGCCAGCAGTTACGACTCGGGGATTCTCTACACTGAAGCTTTCTTT. Translated: CASSYDSGILYTEAFF.

This chain joins TRBV11-3 and TRBJ2-7, with 8 bases that match TRBD2. The CDR3 is 16 residues long. Germline assignment: CDR1 SGHNT and CDR2 YENEEA. V shed 5 bases and J 2 bases; nucleotides not matched to a gene: 11. DNA for the CDR3: TGTGCCAGCAGCATTCCGGGACTAGGAACTCCCTACGAGCAGTACGTC. This gives the protein CASSIPGLGTPYEQYV.

The V gene is TRBV18, the J gene TRBJ1-6; 7 bases align to TRBD1. The V and J ends lost 1 base and 8 bases, in that order; junction bases with no gene match: 2. CDR3 size: 14 residues. The germline V gene has CDR1 KGHSH and CDR2 LQKENI. The chain's CDR3 is CASSPLGQDSPLHF. Here the CDR3 DNA reads TGTGCCAGCTCACCACTCGGACAGGATTCACCCCTCCACTTT.

J is TRBJ2-5 and V is TRBV9; 9 bases match TRBD2. Trimming removed 0 bases from V and 6 bases from J; junction bases left unmatched: 9. The germline V gene has CDR1 SGDLS and CDR2 YYNGEE. CDR3 length equals 16 residues. This CDR3 reads CASSVEVAGVQKTQYF. The CDR3 DNA is TGTGCCAGCAGCGTAGAAGTAGCGGGAGTACAAAAGACCCAGTACTTC.

Here the CDR3 reads CASSRRQTTTGELFF. In DNA, the CDR3 is TGTGCCAGCAGCCGACGACAGACAACTACCGGGGAGCTGTTTTTT. This chain links TRBV3-1 (or the pseudogene TRBV3-2) with TRBJ2-2; D might be TRBD1 (5 bases). This CDR3 contains 15 residues. The germline V gene encodes CDR1 LGHDT and CDR2 YNNKEL (reference sequence). With 4 bases removed from V and 5 bases from J, the gap between germline ends came to 14 bases.

This chain links TRBV30 with TRBJ2-7, with TRBD1 identical over 12 bases. The V gene end was trimmed by 3 bases and the J gene end by 4 bases; junction bases not matched to a gene: 4. The CDR3 runs to 14 residues. Germline V CDR1 and CDR2: GTSNPN, SVGIG (reference sequence). The DNA for the CDR3 is TGTGCCTGGAGCGTGGGACAGGGGGCTTACGAGCAGTACTTC. Translation gives CAWSVGQGAYEQYF.

This chain connects TRBV20-1 to TRBJ2-1, with 7 bases matching TRBD1. This CDR3 is 11 amino acids long. CDR1 DFQATT and CDR2 SNEGSKA come from the germline V gene (reference sequence). Trimming cost V 5 bases and J 6 bases; bases outside gene matches: 1. The CDR3 spells CSASGGNEQFF. For the CDR3, the DNA is TGCAGTGCTTCAGGGGGCAATGAGCAGTTCTTC.

This clone came up once. The rearrangement uses TRBV3-1 (or the pseudogene TRBV3-2) and TRBJ2-7; a weak D match, TRBD2 (5 bases). Per germline, CDR1 LGHDT and CDR2 YNNKEL (reference sequence). The CDR3 consists of 17 residues. V dropped 1 base and J dropped 3 bases, with 19 bases sitting between them. Written as DNA, the CDR3 is TGTGCCAGCAGCCAAGCCCGGTTGGCTAGCCGACACTACGAGCAGTACTTC. Residues: CASSQARLASRHYEQYF.

This chain connects TRBV21-1 to TRBJ2-3; whether TRBD2, the table's D call, matches the DNA was not checked. TRBV21-1 is termed a pseudogene. The CDR3 consists of 14 residues. The CDR3 bases are TGTGCCAGCTCGGGCACGGGAGGGACAGATACGCAGTATTTT. This translates into CASSGTGGTDTQYF.

V gene TRBV18 combines with J gene TRBJ1-1, with 8 bases aligning to TRBD1. This CDR3 contains 14 residues. The trim removed 6 bases at V and 1 base at J, leaving 4 bases unmatched. CDR1 and CDR2 from the germline V gene are KGHSH and LQKENI. CDR3 nucleotides: TGTGCCAGCTCCTTGGGACAGGCGAACACTGAAGCTTTCTTT. Amino acids: CASSLGQANTEAFF.

V is TRBV5-6 and J is TRBJ1-2, with 8 positions matching TRBD1. The germline V gene has CDR1 SGHDT and CDR2 YYEEEE. This CDR3 contains 14 residues. J lost 3 bases, V lost 2 bases, and 3 bases had no gene match. The chain's CDR3 is CASSFLDRDYGYTF. The DNA of the CDR3 is TGTGCCAGCAGCTTCTTGGACAGGGACTATGGCTACACCTTC.

The CDR3 DNA sequence: TGCAGCGCAGACGGGGGGGCTAAGACAGATACGCAGTATTTT. The encoded protein is CSADGGAKTDTQYF. This chain joins TRBV29-1 and TRBJ2-3, with TRBD2 identical over 8 bases. This CDR3 is 14 amino acids long. The germline V gene encodes CDR1 SQVTM and CDR2 ANQGSEA. J lost 3 bases, V lost 7 bases, and 9 bases had no gene match.

The V call is TRBV19, the J call TRBJ2-1; 11 bases line up with TRBD2. Germline-derived CDR1 and CDR2 are LNHDA and SQIVND (reference sequence). The V and J ends lost 9 bases and 4 bases, in that order; junction bases with no gene match: 5. The CDR3 is 14 residues long. The CDR3 nucleotides read TGTGCCAGCGGGACTAGCGGATCATACAATGAGCAGTTCTTC. Its translation: CASGTSGSYNEQFF.

The CDR3 spells CASSFGGNRNYGYTF. The CDR3 bases are TGTGCCAGCAGTTTCGGGGGTAACAGAAACTATGGCTACACCTTC. The chain has TRBV27 and TRBJ1-2; a weak D match, TRBD1 (5 bases). The germline gives CDR1 MNHEY, CDR2 SMNVEV (reference sequence). CDR3 length: 15 residues. Trimming cost V 3 bases and J 2 bases, with 13 bases left between them.

The rearrangement joins TRBV11-2 to TRBJ1-2; 11 bases map to TRBD1. V shed 5 bases and J 3 bases; nucleotides not matched to a gene: 5. Germline V CDR1 and CDR2: SGHAT, FQNNGV. The CDR3 length is 15 residues. The CDR3 reads CASSPRTGGDYGYTF. The CDR3 DNA follows: TGTGCCAGCAGCCCTCGGACAGGGGGCGACTATGGCTACACCTTC.

The V gene is TRBV24-1, the J gene TRBJ2-5, with D possibly being TRBD1 (6 bases). Trimming took off 0 bases at V and 2 bases at J, with 9 bases between the two ends. Germline V gene data show CDR1 as KGHDR and CDR2 as SFDVKD. The CDR3 covers 15 residues. CDR3 DNA sequence: TGTGCCACCAGTGATTTGGACAGGCATCAAGAGACCCAGTACTTC. Translated: CATSDLDRHQETQYF.

This chain links TRBV6-5 with TRBJ1-5; D is possibly TRBD1 (5 bases). CDR3 length: 13 amino acids. CDR1 and CDR2 from the germline V gene are MNHEY and SVGAGI. V shed 6 bases and J shed 4 bases, with 10 bases lying between them. The CDR3 loop is CASSQNRNQPQHF. The CDR3 DNA follows: TGTGCCAGCAGCCAGAACAGGAATCAGCCCCAGCATTTT.

The chain combines TRBV28 with TRBJ1-1; D is possibly TRBD1 (5 bases). The germline V and J ends were trimmed by 7 bases and 0 bases, with 9 bases remaining between them. The CDR3 is 13 amino acids. CDR1 MDHEN and CDR2 SYDVKM come from the germline V gene. The CDR3 reads CASIGVMNTEAFF. The CDR3 nucleotides are TGTGCCAGCATAGGGGTGATGAACACTGAAGCTTTCTTT.

V gene TRBV5-6 combines with J gene TRBJ1-2; 8 nucleotides line up with TRBD1. The CDR3 is made up of 18 amino acids. From germline, CDR1 is SGHDT and CDR2 YYEEEE. Trimming cost V 6 bases and J 0 bases; bases outside gene matches: 16. The chain's CDR3 is CASTTLADRANTNYGYTF. DNA for the CDR3: TGTGCCAGCACCACATTGGCGGACAGGGCTAATACTAACTATGGCTACACCTTC.

The J gene is TRBJ1-5, the V gene TRBV7-8; 7 nucleotides agree with TRBD1. With 5 bases clipped from V and 2 bases from J, the junction kept 9 bases outside the gene matches. The CDR3 loop spans 16 amino acids. The germline V gene has CDR1 SGHVS and CDR2 FQNEAQ. In DNA, the CDR3 is TGTGCCAGCAGCCTCAGGGGGGACTTCGGCAATCAGCCCCAGCATTTT. Amino acids: CASSLRGDFGNQPQHF.

The J gene is TRBJ1-2, the V gene TRBV5-1, with TRBD1 as a possible D gene (6 bases). This CDR3 is 15 amino acids long. V lost 4 bases, J lost 7 bases, and 20 bases lay in between. CDR1 is SGHRS, CDR2 YFSETQ, per germline. CDR3 sequence reads: CASSPSAGASRGYTF. DNA for the CDR3: TGCGCCAGCAGCCCGTCAGCGGGGGCAAGCCGTGGCTACACCTTC. The full variable domain, its missing parts supplied by reference TRBV5-1 and TRBJ1-2, is KAGVTQTPRYLIKTRGQQVTLSCSPISGHRSVSWYQQTPGQGLQFLFEYFSETQRNKGNFPGRFSGRQFSNSRSEMNVSTLELGDSALYLCASSPSAGASRGYTFGSGTRLTVV.

The chain uses TRBV3-1 (or the pseudogene TRBV3-2) and TRBJ2-7, with D possibly matching TRBD2 (5 bases). The germline V gene has CDR1 LGHDT and CDR2 YNNKEL (reference sequence). V was shortened by 4 bases and J by 0 bases, with 10 bases between the two germline ends. The CDR3 is 14 residues long. CDR3 amino acids: CASSREGSSYEQYV. The DNA for the CDR3 is TGTGCCAGCAGCCGCGAAGGGAGCTCCTACGAGCAGTACGTC.

The chain combines TRBV27 with TRBJ1-1; 8 bases align to TRBD1. Per germline, CDR1 MNHEY and CDR2 SMNVEV (reference sequence). This CDR3 comprises 14 residues. V lost 4 bases, J lost 4 bases, and 5 bases stayed unmatched. The CDR3, as DNA: TGTGCCAGCAGTTACCCAGGGGGCACCACTGAAGCTTTCTTT. Encoded protein: CASSYPGGTTEAFF.

This clone has a count of ten or more. V is TRBV6-5 and J is TRBJ2-1; D call uncertain. The CDR3 runs 11 residues. Germline V gene data show CDR1 as MNHEY and CDR2 as SVGAGI. V was clipped by 6 bases and J by 12 bases, with 12 bases between them. This chain's CDR3 is CASSGSFGQFF. CDR3 sequence (DNA): TGTGCCAGCAGCGGGTCTTTCGGGCAGTTCTTC.

CDR3 loop: CATSSNRAGYTF. The CDR3 coding sequence is TGTGCCACCAGCAGTAACAGGGCTGGCTACACCTTC. The chain carries TRBV15 and TRBJ1-2; tentatively, D is TRBD1 (6 bases). In germline, CDR1 is LNHNV, CDR2 YYDKDF (reference sequence). The CDR3 consists of 12 residues. V was shortened by 3 bases and J by 7 bases, with 9 bases between the two germline ends.